This TCR beta chain was found in a study of T cell responses to AZD1222 COVID-19 vaccine. As to this clone: Its antigen is currently unknown.

Doses given second, at about 4 or about 12 weeks, were pooled. Study-level points and caveats: Just five to seven AZD1222 recipients tested seropositive at baseline. Two AZD1222 administrations were followed by greater Spike-specific TCR breadth and depth. Donors were chiefly white British, with a greater number of females, and clonal diversity was perhaps underestimated.

CDR3 length: 13 residues. V was shortened by 5 bases and J by 5 bases, with 12 bases between the two germline ends. Germline CDR1 and CDR2: MNHEY and SVGEGT. TCRdb's table, derived via immunoSEQ multiplex PCR, lists solely in-frame clones and lacks some. The sample lists roughly 100,000 clones; around 90% were seen once. This sample comprised peripheral blood, obtained 28 days after the second AZD1222 dose. V usage is TRBV6-2 or TRBV6-3 and J usage is TRBJ2-5, with D possibly matching TRBD2 (6 bases). The origin of this receptor is an adult who received the AZD1222 COVID-19 vaccine. The CDR3 loop reads CASSKDYYETQYF. The CDR3 DNA reads as TGTGCCAGCAGTAAGGACTATTACGAGACCCAGTACTTC.